The 18 T cell receptor beta chains listed next were all sequenced from one sample in a study of cytomegalovirus exposure and HLA in healthy donors. The PCR made use of 60 Vbeta and 13 Jbeta primers. Clones were sequenced by immunoSEQ multiplex PCR, and TCRdb holds only the in-frame ones, with some missing. The sample records some 110,000 clones, 80% to 85% being singletons. Sequencing was done on a sample of PBMCs. Every receptor here comes from a young man in good health and CMV-seronegative.

The rearrangement joins TRBV28 to TRBJ2-2; tentative D call: TRBD2 (5 bases). The length of the CDR3 is 16 residues. Germline-derived CDR1 and CDR2 are MDHEN and SYDVKM. The V and J ends lost 0 bases and 0 bases respectively, with 8 bases between them. The CDR3 DNA reads as TGTGCCAGCAGTTTATGGCGACTACCGAACACCGGGGAGCTGTTTTTT. Its protein is CASSLWRLPNTGELFF.

The chain links TRBV10-3 to TRBJ2-7, with a possible D match to TRBD1 (6 bases). Germline CDR1 and CDR2: ENHRY and SYGVKD. V was pared by 5 bases and J by 3 bases, with 8 bases between. CDR3 length: 12 amino acids. The CDR3 region has the DNA TGTGCCATCAGTTTACAGGGCTACGAGCAGTACTTC. This translates into CAISLQGYEQYF.

In DNA, the CDR3 is TGTGCCAGCAGTCAAGGACAGGGTCGGGAAAAACTGTTTTTT. This encodes CASSQGQGREKLFF. This sequence joins TRBV6-1 and TRBJ1-4; 8 bases fit TRBD1. V shed 5 bases and J 8 bases; nucleotides not matched to a gene: 7. Germline CDR1 reads MNHNS; CDR2 reads SASEGT. The CDR3 has 14 amino acids.

The chain joins TRBV9 to TRBJ2-5; 9 bases agree with TRBD2. CDR1 SGDLS and CDR2 YYNGEE come from the germline V gene. V shed 4 bases and J 2 bases; nucleotides not matched to a gene: 12. The CDR3 loop spans 17 amino acids. Written as DNA, the CDR3 is TGTGCCAGCAGCACAGGGGAGGCTAGCGGGGAGCAAGAGACCCAGTACTTC. Its protein is CASSTGEASGEQETQYF.

V and J are TRBV7-2 and TRBJ1-2; a possible D gene is TRBD1 (5 bases). The germline gives CDR1 SGHTA, CDR2 FQGNSA. Trimming left V 1 base short and J 6 bases short, with 12 bases between. This CDR3 contains 14 residues. The CDR3: CASSLGGDRDGYTF. The CDR3 DNA is TGTGCCAGCAGCTTAGGGGGCGATCGGGATGGCTACACCTTC.

The rearrangement links TRBV2 to TRBJ1-3; 8 bases are a match to TRBD1. Looked up from germline, CDR1 is SNHLY and CDR2 is FYNNEI. With 9 bases clipped from V and 0 bases from J, the junction kept 4 bases outside the gene matches. The CDR3 runs to 14 residues. CDR3 amino acids: CASWTGLSGNTIYF. CDR3 in DNA: TGTGCCAGTTGGACAGGGCTCTCTGGAAACACCATATATTTT.

As for this clone: The sample has other DNA sequences that encode this CDR3 too. This chain joins TRBV5-1 and TRBJ2-7, with unresolved D. Trimming removed 0 bases at V and 0 bases at J, with 4 bases between. There are 13 residues in the CDR3. CDR1 and CDR2 from the germline V gene are SGHRS and YFSETQ. CDR3 sequence reads: CASSLGSSYEQYF. The CDR3 bases are TGCGCCAGCAGCTTGGGCAGCTCCTACGAGCAGTACTTC. Looking up the rest from reference TRBV5-1 and TRBJ2-7 gives the full variable domain: KAGVTQTPRYLIKTRGQQVTLSCSPISGHRSVSWYQQTPGQGLQFLFEYFSETQRNKGNFPGRFSGRQFSNSRSEMNVSTLELGDSALYLCASSLGSSYEQYFGPGTRLTVT.

The chain combines TRBV5-6 with TRBJ1-1, with 7 positions matching TRBD1. CDR1 and CDR2 (germline): SGHDT, YYEEEE. CDR3 length: 15 residues. V dropped 4 bases and J dropped 6; count of bases not matched to a gene: 12. The CDR3 here is CASSPRQGRGSEAFF. The CDR3 coding sequence is TGTGCCAGCAGCCCACGACAGGGACGAGGTTCTGAAGCTTTCTTT.

This clone appeared a single time. The chain couples TRBV29-1 to TRBJ1-2; 7 bases map to TRBD1. The germline V gene has CDR1 SQVTM and CDR2 ANQGSEA. Trimming at V came to 3 bases and at J to 6 bases, leaving 10 bases not matched to a gene. CDR3 length: 14 amino acids. The CDR3 sequence is CSVEVGQGVDGYTF. The CDR3 DNA reads TGCAGCGTTGAGGTTGGCCAGGGGGTCGATGGCTACACCTTC. The full variable domain, with the rest looked up from reference TRBV29-1 and TRBJ1-2, is SAVISQKPSRDICQRGTSLTIQCQVDSQVTMMFWYRQQPGQSLTLIATANQGSEATYESGFVIDKFPISRPNLTFSTLTVSNMSPEDSSIYLCSVEVGQGVDGYTFGSGTRLTVV.

The rearrangement joins TRBV10-1 to TRBJ2-2; 7 bases line up with TRBD1. Germline values: CDR1 WNHNN, CDR2 SYGVQD (reference sequence). This CDR3 region has 15 residues. V dropped 6 bases and J dropped 2; count of bases not matched to a gene: 6. CDR3 amino acids: CASRPGTDNTGELFF. The CDR3 nucleotides read TGCGCCAGCAGACCCGGGACAGACAACACCGGGGAGCTGTTTTTT.

J is TRBJ2-7 and V is TRBV20-1, with D possibly being TRBD2 (5 bases). The V gene's germline CDR1 is DFQATT and CDR2 SNEGSKA (reference sequence). This CDR3 contains 11 residues. The chain's CDR3 is CSEGKSYEQYF. DNA for the CDR3: TGCAGCGAGGGCAAATCCTACGAGCAGTACTTC.

The chain uses TRBV2 and TRBJ2-2, with 8 bases lining up with TRBD1. Germline loops: CDR1 SNHLY, CDR2 FYNNEI. The CDR3 contains 16 residues. The V segment lost 3 bases and the J segment 4 bases; nucleotides outside the gene matches: 7. The CDR3 DNA reads as TGTGCCAGCAGTGAGATGCAGGGGGCTATCACCGGGGAGCTGTTTTTT. Translation: CASSEMQGAITGELFF.

J is TRBJ1-1 and V is TRBV7-2; D gene uncertain. Germline loops: CDR1 SGHTA, CDR2 FQGNSA. This CDR3 has 13 residues. V was trimmed by 0 bases and J by 12 bases, leaving 14 bases between them. The CDR3 DNA is TGTGCCAGCAGCTTAGCCTTCCAAGGAGGTCCTTTCTTT. Translation gives CASSLAFQGGPFF.

The rearrangement links TRBV7-2 to TRBJ1-6, with 8 bases fitting TRBD1. The germline V gene has CDR1 SGHTA and CDR2 FQGNSA. The CDR3 sequence is 15 residues long. The trim removed 4 bases at V and 6 bases at J, leaving 5 bases unmatched. CDR3 residues: CASSYGTGPNSPLHF. CDR3 coding DNA: TGTGCCAGCAGCTACGGGACAGGTCCTAATTCACCCCTCCACTTT.

V usage is TRBV5-1 and J usage is TRBJ2-3, with 10 bases matching TRBD2. From germline, CDR1 is SGHRS and CDR2 YFSETQ. The CDR3 extends over 17 amino acids. V shed 4 bases and J 4 bases; nucleotides not matched to a gene: 12. CDR3 in amino acids: CASSMPLAGGAPDTQYF. The CDR3 DNA reads as TGCGCCAGCAGCATGCCCTTAGCGGGGGGAGCCCCAGATACGCAGTATTTT.

The chain joins TRBV6-1 to TRBJ1-5, with TRBD1 identical over 7 bases. Per the germline V gene, CDR1 is MNHNS and CDR2 is SASEGT. V gave up 6 bases and J gave up 3 bases; unmatched junction bases: 11. The length of the CDR3 is 16 residues. CDR3 protein: CASRENDRVYNQPQHF. The DNA of the CDR3 is TGTGCCAGCAGGGAAAACGACAGGGTTTACAATCAGCCCCAGCATTTT.

J is TRBJ2-3 and V is TRBV29-1; D gene uncertain. V was pared by 6 bases and J by 4 bases, with 20 bases between. The germline gives CDR1 SQVTM, CDR2 ANQGSEA. The CDR3 length is 15 residues. CDR3 sequence: CSVVVEFGGPDTQYF. The CDR3 region has the DNA TGCAGCGTAGTAGTGGAGTTTGGCGGCCCAGATACGCAGTATTTT.

This rearrangement joins TRBV28 to TRBJ2-5; 9 bases are a match to TRBD1. The better agreement between TRBJ2-7 and the DNA end casts doubt on the J call. Looked up from germline, CDR1 is MDHEN and CDR2 is SYDVKM. This CDR3 has 13 residues. The CDR3 sequence is CASIQGASYEQYF. CDR3 nucleotide sequence: TGTGCCAGTATACAGGGGGCCTCCTACGAGCAGTACTTC.